Described below is a single T cell receptor beta chain sequence and its context. The data were obtained in a study of blood T cells in healthy people across ages. The CDR3 is 14 residues long. The germline gives CDR1 DFQATT, CDR2 SNEGSKA (reference sequence). The V segment lost 3 bases and the J segment 4 bases; nucleotides outside the gene matches: 2. Isolated per sample were at least 6 million PBMCs. Next came a second PCR, run for about 6 to 12 cycles, which used a sample-barcoded 5' primer along with a J-beta primer mix. TCRdb itself ran the 5' RACE reads through MiXCR, one entry per CDR3 protein. The top ten hold 6.7% of the sample, which has over 1,200,000 distinct CDR3 sequences, approximately 59% seen once.

Material: blood. The genes are TRBV20-1 and TRBJ1-6, with 8 positions matching TRBD1. The clonotype was recovered from a man aged 18 to 30 in good health. Here the CDR3 DNA reads TGCAGTGCTAGGCGACAGGGGTATAATTCACCCCTCCACTTT. Translation gives CSARRQGYNSPLHF.